This TCR beta chain was captured in a study of shared clonotypes between healthy human individuals. Overall study findings and caveats: Sequencing depth was expected to affect clonotype sharing among donors.

The V gene's germline CDR1 is MNHNY and CDR2 SVGAGI (reference sequence). Trimming removed 4 bases from V and 1 base from J; junction bases left unmatched: 4. The CDR3 spans 15 residues. On this clone itself: Its target is unknown. A read error is the likely source, as a far larger clone sits one nucleotide away.

Clones were sequenced by immunoSEQ multiplex PCR, and TCRdb holds only the in-frame ones, with some missing. The repertoire holds 470,000 or so clones, with approximately 81% as singletons. The chain carries TRBV6-6 and TRBJ1-3, with 7 bases aligning to TRBD1. The sequence derives from a woman aged 40 to 49 in good health. Some clones in this sample may be carry-over from other donors' samples. Sequencing was carried out using PBMCs. The CDR3 DNA reads as TGTGCCAGCAGTTGTGACAGGGCTTCTGGAAACACCATATATTTT. It is translated as CASSCDRASGNTIYF.